The rows below give T cell receptor beta chains drawn from one sample of a study of cytomegalovirus exposure and HLA in healthy donors. The protocol was immunoSEQ multiplex PCR, while the TCRdb copy is restricted to in-frame clones and leaves out a portion. The table shows fewer than 95,000 clones, with roughly 84% occurring only once. Sequencing input: PBMCs. These receptor sequences come from a woman aged 18-29 years in good health and CMV-seropositive. The CDR3 runs from the conserved cysteine through the conserved F or W. A D gene is named only where the DNA matches it firmly. Clone size, where shown, is once, few, many, or a class for clones that have expanded.

NA	NA	TRBV5-5	TRBJ2-7	CASRDSYSYEQYF	TGTGCCAGCAGGGACTCGTACTCCTACGAGCAGTACTTC
NA	NA	TRBV29-1	TRBJ2-3	CSVEGGNTDTQYF	TGCAGCGTTGAAGGAGGGAACACAGATACGCAGTATTTT
NA	NA	TRBV6-1	TRBJ1-5	CASTTTGQTGQPQHF	TGTGCCAGCACCACAACAGGACAAACGGGTCAGCCCCAGCATTTT
NA	NA	TRBV18	TRBJ2-3	CASSEGSRDTQYF	TGTGCCAGCTCAGAGGGTTCTCGCGATACGCAGTATTTT
TRBD2	NA	TRBV7-9	TRBJ2-1	CASSSPAGASGYNEQFF	TGTGCCAGCAGCTCCCCCGCGGGGGCTAGCGGGTACAATGAGCAGTTCTTC
TRBD1	NA	TRBV28	TRBJ1-1	CASILQGVGTEAFF	TGTGCCAGCATCTTACAGGGGGTGGGTACTGAAGCTTTCTTT
NA	NA	TRBV4-1	TRBJ2-7	CASSPADGSSYEQYF	TGCGCCAGCAGCCCCGCGGACGGGAGCTCCTACGAGCAGTACTTC
NA	NA	TRBV7-9	TRBJ1-1	CASSFETAEAFF	TGTGCCAGCAGCTTCGAGACAGCTGAAGCTTTCTTT
NA	NA	TRBV27	TRBJ1-5	CASSLFGGRNQPQHF	TGTGCCAGCAGTTTATTCGGGGGGAGGAATCAGCCCCAGCATTTT
TRBD1	few	TRBV7-7	TRBJ2-2	CASSLEGQGAGELFF	TGTGCCAGCAGCTTAGAGGGCCAGGGGGCCGGGGAGCTGTTTTTT
TRBD2	few	TRBV10-1	TRBJ2-1	CASSEDEREEQFF	TGCGCCAGCAGTGAAGACGAGCGGGAGGAGCAGTTCTTC
TRBD1	NA	TRBV29-1	TRBJ1-1	CSAEGQGAQDTEAFF	TGCAGCGCTGAGGGACAGGGGGCGCAGGACACTGAAGCTTTCTTT
TRBD1	NA	TRBV4-2	TRBJ2-3	CASSQDPGGKGDTQYF	TGTGCCAGCAGCCAAGATCCAGGGGGCAAAGGAGATACGCAGTATTTT
NA	NA	TRBV30	TRBJ1-1	CAWSVELMNTEAFF	TGTGCCTGGAGTGTAGAACTGATGAACACTGAAGCTTTCTTT
TRBD2	NA	TRBV7-6	TRBJ2-2	CASGLAGGTGELFF	TGTGCCAGCGGACTAGCGGGGGGCACCGGGGAGCTGTTTTTT
TRBD1	NA	TRBV30	TRBJ2-3	CAWSAWDRGEGLSQYF	TGTGCCTGGAGTGCCTGGGACAGGGGGGAGGGCTTGTCGCAGTATTTT
NA	NA	TRBV4-1	TRBJ2-7	CASSQESRNYEQYF	TGCGCCAGCAGCCAAGAGTCCAGGAACTACGAGCAGTACTTC
NA	NA	TRBV19	TRBJ2-1	CASSIEGGGSTGEQFF	TGTGCCAGTAGTATTGAAGGCGGGGGCTCGACTGGTGAGCAGTTCTTC
NA	NA	TRBV5-1	TRBJ2-1	CASSFTGWRDSYNEQFF	TGCGCCAGCAGCTTCACGGGCTGGAGGGACTCCTACAATGAGCAGTTCTTC
TRBD1	NA	TRBV9	TRBJ2-7	CASSGRGSGVKQYF	TGTGCCAGCAGCGGCAGGGGGTCCGGGGTGAAGCAGTACTTC
NA	NA	TRBV6-6	TRBJ2-7	CASSYVRIGDYEQYF	TGTGCCAGCAGTTATGTAAGGATCGGAGACTATGAGCAGTACTTC
NA	NA	TRBV4-3	TRBJ2-3	CASSQDGATDTQYF	TGCGCCAGCAGCCAAGATGGGGCCACAGATACGCAGTATTTT
TRBD1	NA	TRBV28	TRBJ1-5	CASSAGMGQDDRHF	TGTGCCAGCAGCGCTGGAATGGGACAGGATGATAGGCATTTT
TRBD1	NA	TRBV30	TRBJ2-7	CAWSPRDSSYEQYF	TGTGCCTGGAGCCCTCGGGACAGCTCCTACGAGCAGTACTTC
TRBD1	NA	TRBV18	TRBJ2-6	CASSPGQGSGWANVLTF	TGTGCCAGCTCGCCGGGACAGGGGTCCGGTTGGGCCAACGTCCTGACTTTC